Sequencing of this T cell receptor beta chain was carried out in a study of vaccination and CD4 T cells after COVID-19. Background on the study: The authors gave control cultures a CEFX pool, an HIV-1 Nef pool, or no peptide.

Trimming cost V 7 bases and J 6 bases, with 14 bases left between them. Germline-derived CDR1 and CDR2 are SGHRS and YFSETQ. The CDR3 totals 12 residues. The treatment was: approximately 9-day PBMC culture with coronavirus spike peptide pools or control peptides (ViraFEST assay). ViraFEST relied on peptide pools to expand antigen-specific T cells; the TCRs were sequenced afterward. Concerning this clonotype itself: No antigen is known for it.

The Oncomine TCR Beta short-read assay was applied to DNA of cultured CD4+ T cells. TCRdb used MiXCR to reprocess the PCR reads, holding one entry per CDR3 protein. The sample yields roughly 14,000 distinct CDR3 sequences, approximately 57% seen once. Sequencing was performed on CD4+ T cells from blood, cultured in vitro. The source of this sequence is a human donor who had recovered from COVID-19. This chain uses TRBV5-1 with TRBJ2-7; D might be TRBD2 (6 bases). The CDR3 DNA is TGCGCCAGCGGATCGGAGGGGCTCGAGCAGTACTTC. This codes for CASGSEGLEQYF.